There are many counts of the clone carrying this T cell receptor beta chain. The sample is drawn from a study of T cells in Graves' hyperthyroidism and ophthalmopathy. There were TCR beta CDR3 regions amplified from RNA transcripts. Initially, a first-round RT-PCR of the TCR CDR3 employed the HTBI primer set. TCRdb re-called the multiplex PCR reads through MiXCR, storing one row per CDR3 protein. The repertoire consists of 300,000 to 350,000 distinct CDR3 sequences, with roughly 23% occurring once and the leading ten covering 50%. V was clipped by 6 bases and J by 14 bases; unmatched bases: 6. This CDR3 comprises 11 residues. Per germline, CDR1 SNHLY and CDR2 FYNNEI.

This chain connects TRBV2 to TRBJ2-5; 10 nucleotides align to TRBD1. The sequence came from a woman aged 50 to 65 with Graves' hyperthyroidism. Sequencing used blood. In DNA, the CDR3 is TGTGCCAGCAGAGCCGGGACAGGGGTATACTTC. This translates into CASRAGTGVYF.